These T cell receptor beta chains were read from a single sample in a study of T cells in Graves' hyperthyroidism and ophthalmopathy. TCRdb processed the multiplex PCR reads anew with MiXCR; each CDR3 protein has one entry. The sample records about 520,000 distinct CDR3 sequences, 20% being singletons. Material: blood. The receptors derive from a man aged 18 to 30 with Graves' hyperthyroidism. Each CDR3 is given with its conserved first and last residue. The order of the fields is J gene, D gene, V gene, CDR3 protein. The D gene is left open where the match is weak.

J gene: TRBJ2-2
D gene: NA
V gene: TRBV7-6
CDR3 protein: CASSPRGGPGELFF

J gene: TRBJ2-5
D gene: NA
V gene: TRBV12-3/TRBV12-4
CDR3 protein: CASSPRGAGETQYF

J gene: TRBJ1-1
D gene: NA
V gene: TRBV28
CDR3 protein: CASSIKGGRFSEAFF

J gene: TRBJ1-1
D gene: NA
V gene: TRBV14
CDR3 protein: CASSQERLGMGNTEAFF

J gene: TRBJ2-2
D gene: TRBD1
V gene: TRBV15
CDR3 protein: CATSTPGQGARGELFF

J gene: TRBJ1-1
D gene: NA
V gene: TRBV12-3/TRBV12-4
CDR3 protein: CASSEYALRGKNTEAFF

J gene: TRBJ2-7
D gene: TRBD1
V gene: TRBV5-1
CDR3 protein: CASSLTATGDKYF

J gene: TRBJ1-2
D gene: TRBD1
V gene: TRBV5-1
CDR3 protein: CASSLSIGGAEDGYTF

J gene: TRBJ2-5
D gene: TRBD2
V gene: TRBV2
CDR3 protein: CASSVARGGLAVLKAQYF

J gene: TRBJ2-2
D gene: NA
V gene: TRBV20-1
CDR3 protein: CSARDYPYGELFF

J gene: TRBJ1-1
D gene: NA
V gene: TRBV2
CDR3 protein: CASSENRINTEAFF

J gene: TRBJ1-5
D gene: NA
V gene: TRBV12-3/TRBV12-4
CDR3 protein: CASINRDTNQPQHF

J gene: TRBJ2-7
D gene: TRBD2
V gene: TRBV20-1
CDR3 protein: CSAMGGVNEQYF

J gene: TRBJ1-1
D gene: NA
V gene: TRBV24-1
CDR3 protein: CATSDGRYTEAFF

J gene: TRBJ1-3
D gene: TRBD1
V gene: TRBV12-3/TRBV12-4
CDR3 protein: CASSLGTAGNTIYF

J gene: TRBJ1-2
D gene: NA
V gene: TRBV30
CDR3 protein: CAWGSTALRYTF

J gene: TRBJ1-2
D gene: NA
V gene: TRBV6-5
CDR3 protein: CASSYDGTTLYGYTF

J gene: TRBJ1-5
D gene: TRBD1
V gene: TRBV12-5
CDR3 protein: CASGSGQADRNQPQHF

J gene: TRBJ2-7
D gene: TRBD1
V gene: TRBV10-3
CDR3 protein: CAISVPSRGSYEQYF

J gene: TRBJ2-5
D gene: TRBD2
V gene: TRBV12-3/TRBV12-4
CDR3 protein: CASSLGLAGGPPETQYF

J gene: TRBJ2-2
D gene: NA
V gene: TRBV14
CDR3 protein: CASSQYQGFLELFF

J gene: TRBJ1-5
D gene: NA
V gene: TRBV25-1
CDR3 protein: CASSAFNQPQHF

J gene: TRBJ2-7
D gene: TRBD2
V gene: TRBV13
CDR3 protein: CASSPLVTSGYEQYF

J gene: TRBJ1-1
D gene: NA
V gene: TRBV12-3/TRBV12-4
CDR3 protein: CASSLTEAYTEAFF

J gene: TRBJ2-7
D gene: TRBD1
V gene: TRBV6-1
CDR3 protein: CASSEISLPTGVLHEQYF

J gene: TRBJ2-7
D gene: TRBD1
V gene: TRBV20-1
CDR3 protein: CSTGTGFEQYF

J gene: TRBJ1-1
D gene: NA
V gene: TRBV12-3/TRBV12-4
CDR3 protein: CASSLQGGPRNTEAFF

J gene: TRBJ2-6
D gene: NA
V gene: TRBV6-2/TRBV6-3
CDR3 protein: CASHPTLSSGANVLTF

J gene: TRBJ1-2
D gene: TRBD1
V gene: TRBV5-1
CDR3 protein: CASGQGGHGYTF